The next 14 T cell receptor beta chains were all read from a single sample in a study of blood T cell repertoires in COVID-19 (dated by TCRdb to the early 2020s). The library came from the immunoSEQ multiplex PCR assay. TCRdb re-hosts the immuneACCESS table, in-frame sequences only. Its copies lack some clones; in the studies checked, an unresolved V gene accounts for under half of them, and the cause for the rest is not known. This sample gives about 99,000 clones in total; roughly 80% of them show up just once. The leading ten clones occupy around 4.8% of the sample. The sample consisted of peripheral blood. The receptors derive from a man aged 55 to 69 with acute or convalescent COVID-19.

The chain links TRBV7-9 to TRBJ2-5, with 12 bases matching TRBD2. In germline, CDR1 is SEHNR, CDR2 FQNEAQ (reference sequence). V dropped 1 base and J dropped 0; count of bases not matched to a gene: 3. This CDR3 comprises 17 residues. DNA of the CDR3: TGTGCCAGCAGCTTAGGGACTAGCGGGACCAACCAAGAGACCCAGTACTTC. Its translation: CASSLGTSGTNQETQYF.

The chain joins TRBV27 to TRBJ1-1; D may be TRBD1 (5 bases). The CDR3 is 13 amino acids. Germline V lookup: CDR1 MNHEY, CDR2 SMNVEV (reference sequence). V lost 3 bases, J lost 7 bases, and 12 bases lay in between. The CDR3 DNA reads TGTGCCAGCAGTTTTCAGTGGGGCCTTGAAGCTTTCTTT. It specifies CASSFQWGLEAFF.

The chain links TRBV15 to TRBJ1-5, with 8 bases aligning to TRBD1. Germline CDR1 and CDR2: LNHNV and YYDKDF (reference sequence). The CDR3 totals 15 residues. The ends lost 2 bases at V and 4 bases at J; junction bases unmatched: 4. For the CDR3, the DNA is TGTGCCACCAGCAGACCCGGACAGGGAAATCAGCCCCAGCATTTT. Amino acid sequence: CATSRPGQGNQPQHF.

The V gene is TRBV12-3 or TRBV12-4, the J gene TRBJ1-1, with D possibly being TRBD1 (6 bases). This CDR3 spans 13 amino acids. V lost 0 bases and J 5 bases, leaving 7 bases between the germline ends. The CDR3 loop reads CASSLARGTEAFF. CDR3 in DNA: TGTGCCAGCAGTTTAGCGAGGGGGACTGAAGCTTTCTTT.

The chain carries TRBV28 and TRBJ2-7; 8 bases fit TRBD1. The CDR3 is 14 amino acids. The V segment lost 6 bases and the J segment 4 bases; nucleotides outside the gene matches: 8. In germline, CDR1 is MDHEN, CDR2 SYDVKM. The CDR3 sequence is CASSRQDREYEQYF. DNA for the CDR3: TGTGCCAGCAGCCGTCAGGACAGGGAATACGAGCAGTACTTC.

This rearrangement joins TRBV6-6 to TRBJ2-1, with 10 bases lining up with TRBD2. The germline V gene has CDR1 MNHNY and CDR2 SVGAGI (reference sequence). The CDR3 is 17 residues long. Germline trimming cut 5 bases from V and 0 bases from J; bases unmatched to any gene: 7. CDR3 bases: TGTGCCAGCAGTCCAGCGGGGGGGCCGATCTCCTACAATGAGCAGTTCTTC. Amino acids: CASSPAGGPISYNEQFF.

In DNA, the CDR3 is TGTGCCAGCATTAGTCAGGGGACCAATGAAAAACTGTTTTTT. Translation gives CASISQGTNEKLFF. The chain combines TRBV28 with TRBJ1-4; D is perhaps TRBD1 (6 bases). CDR3 size: 14 residues. V was shortened by 7 bases and J by 5 bases, with 14 bases between the two germline ends. Germline assignment: CDR1 MDHEN and CDR2 SYDVKM. The entire variable domain, with the rest obtained from reference TRBV28 and TRBJ1-4, is as follows: DVKVTQSSRYLVKRTGEKVFLECVQDMDHENMFWYRQDPGLGLRLIYFSYDVKMKEKGDIPEGYSVSREKKERFSLILESASTNQTSMYLCASISQGTNEKLFFGSGTQLSVL.

The genes are TRBV29-1 and TRBJ1-4, with D perhaps TRBD1 (6 bases). Germline CDR1 is SQVTM and CDR2 is ANQGSEA. V was pared by 4 bases and J by 8 bases, with 17 bases between. This CDR3 contains 14 residues. The CDR3 is CSVAVPGEGEKLFF. CDR3 sequence (DNA): TGCAGCGTTGCGGTGCCAGGGGAAGGAGAAAAACTGTTTTTT.

This clone was detected a few times. This rearrangement joins TRBV28 to TRBJ1-4; 7 bases match TRBD1. V dropped 6 bases and J dropped 8; count of bases not matched to a gene: 12. Germline assignment: CDR1 MDHEN and CDR2 SYDVKM. The CDR3 sequence is 15 residues long. The CDR3 DNA reads TGTGCCAGCAGATTTTCAGGGGGATACCCGGAAAAACTGTTTTTT. As protein: CASRFSGGYPEKLFF.

The chain couples TRBV6-5 to TRBJ2-1; 11 bases match TRBD2. V was pared by 7 bases and J by 7 bases, with 9 bases of the junction left unmatched. Germline CDR1 is MNHEY and CDR2 is SVGAGI. The CDR3 has 15 amino acids. The CDR3 spells CASTGGTSGSNEQFF. CDR3 DNA sequence: TGTGCCAGCACGGGGGGTACTAGCGGGAGTAATGAGCAGTTCTTC.

The chain is built from TRBV5-1 and TRBJ2-2; 10 nucleotides line up with TRBD2. The CDR3 covers 16 residues. The ends lost 3 bases at V and 4 bases at J; junction bases unmatched: 6. The V gene's germline CDR1 is SGHRS and CDR2 YFSETQ. The CDR3 loop is CASSSSGTSVTGELFF. The CDR3 DNA sequence: TGCGCCAGCAGCTCCTCCGGGACTAGCGTCACCGGGGAGCTGTTTTTT.

The chain recombines TRBV25-1 with TRBJ2-3; unclear D gene. This CDR3 spans 16 amino acids. V was cut by 3 bases and J by 1 base, with 14 bases left in between. CDR1 and CDR2 from the germline V gene are MGHDK and SYGVNS. The CDR3 sequence is CASSDPSALGTDTQYF. DNA of the CDR3: TGTGCCAGCAGTGACCCTAGTGCTCTGGGCACAGATACGCAGTATTTT.

The chain carries TRBV7-3 and TRBJ2-5; TRBD2 might be the D (6 bases). V shed 6 bases and J shed 3 bases, with 11 bases lying between them. The germline gives CDR1 SGHTA, CDR2 FQGTGA. This CDR3 has 13 residues. CDR3 sequence reads: CASSRDLEETQYF. Written as DNA, the CDR3 is TGTGCCAGCAGTCGGGACTTAGAAGAGACCCAGTACTTC. Full variable domain (rest looked up from reference TRBV7-3 and TRBJ2-5): GAGVSQTPSNKVTEKGKYVELRCDPISGHTALYWYRQSLGQGPEFLIYFQGTGAADDSGLPNDRFFAVRPEGSVSTLKIQRTERGDSAVYLCASSRDLEETQYFGPGTRLLVL.

V usage is TRBV24-1 and J usage is TRBJ2-1, with TRBD2 as a possible D gene (6 bases). The germline V gene encodes CDR1 KGHDR and CDR2 SFDVKD. The CDR3 length is 15 residues. V shed 3 bases and J shed 0 bases, with 8 bases lying between them. CDR3 coding DNA: TGTGCCACCAGTGATGCGGGATCCTCCTACAATGAGCAGTTCTTC. As protein: CATSDAGSSYNEQFF.